This T cell receptor (beta chain) was recorded in a study of blood T cell repertoires in COVID-19. Whole-study context: In each case, the material was cDNA or gDNA derived from T cells, B-cell-depleted T cells, or PBMCs.

Generated by immunoSEQ multiplex PCR, the TCRdb table keeps only in-frame clones and is missing some. The table includes around 150,000 clones, 60% to 80% detected once. The clonotype comes from a man in his 70s with acute or convalescent COVID-19. Material for sequencing was peripheral blood.

The CDR3 loop reads CASSPAGGSYNEQFF. In DNA form, the CDR3 reads TGTGCCAGCAGCCCAGCGGGGGGATCCTACAATGAGCAGTTCTTC. The rearrangement links TRBV13 to TRBJ2-1; 9 bases fit TRBD2. Germline CDR1 is PRHDT and CDR2 is FYEKMQ (reference sequence). Unmatched junction bases numbered 3, after V lost 5 bases and J lost 1 base. This CDR3 is 15 amino acids long.